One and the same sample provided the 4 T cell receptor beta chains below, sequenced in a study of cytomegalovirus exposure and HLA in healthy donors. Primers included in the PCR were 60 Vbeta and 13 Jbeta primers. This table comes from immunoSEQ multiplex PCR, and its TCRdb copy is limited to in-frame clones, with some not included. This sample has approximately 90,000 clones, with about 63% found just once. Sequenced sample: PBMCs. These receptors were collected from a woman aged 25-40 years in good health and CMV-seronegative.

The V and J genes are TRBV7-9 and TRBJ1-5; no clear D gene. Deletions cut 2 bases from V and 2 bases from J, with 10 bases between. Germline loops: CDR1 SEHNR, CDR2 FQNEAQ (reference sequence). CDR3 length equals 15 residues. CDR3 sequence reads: CASSLSSRGNQPQHF. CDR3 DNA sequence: TGTGCCAGCAGCTTATCTTCGAGGGGCAATCAGCCCCAGCATTTT. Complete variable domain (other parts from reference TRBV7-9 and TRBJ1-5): DTGVSQNPRHKITKRGQNVTFRCDPISEHNRLYWYRQTLGQGPEFLTYFQNEAQLEKSRLLSDRFSAERPKGSFSTLEIQRTEQGDSAMYLCASSLSSRGNQPQHFGDGTRLSIL.

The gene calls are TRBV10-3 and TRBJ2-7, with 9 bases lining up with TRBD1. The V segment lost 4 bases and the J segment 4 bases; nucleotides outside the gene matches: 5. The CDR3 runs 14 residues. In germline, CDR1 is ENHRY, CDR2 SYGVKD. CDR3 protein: CAISARQGVYEQYF. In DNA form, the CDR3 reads TGTGCCATCAGTGCTAGACAGGGGGTTTACGAGCAGTACTTC.

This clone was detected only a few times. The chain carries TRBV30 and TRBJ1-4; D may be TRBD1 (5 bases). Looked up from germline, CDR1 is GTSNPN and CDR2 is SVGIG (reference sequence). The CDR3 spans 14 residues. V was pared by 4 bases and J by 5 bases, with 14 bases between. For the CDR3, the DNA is TGTGCCTGGAACCGCAGGGTCGGGAATGAAAAACTGTTTTTT. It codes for CAWNRRVGNEKLFF.

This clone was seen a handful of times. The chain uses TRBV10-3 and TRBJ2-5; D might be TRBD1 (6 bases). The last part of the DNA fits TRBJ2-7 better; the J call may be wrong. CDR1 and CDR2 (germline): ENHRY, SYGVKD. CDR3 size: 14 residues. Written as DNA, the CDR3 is TGTGCCATCAGTGCATCACCACAGGGTTCCGAGCAGTACTTC. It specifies CAISASPQGSEQYF.